One T cell receptor beta chain is described in this entry. There is no known antigen for this receptor. No quality values exist for individual bases; no much larger clone is one base distant. In total, 600 or so healthy bone marrow donors made up the cohort. At the time of sampling, all cohort members were nominally healthy, though unrecorded immune exposures were likely present. The donor was CMV seronegative and was included in the group of 352 seronegative cohort members. A peripheral blood sample was collected from each donor, and TCR beta sequencing was performed on peripheral blood mononuclear cells. The Qiagen DNeasy Blood Extraction Kit was used to extract genomic DNA from the blood cell samples. Based on the germline V gene, the CDR1 and CDR2 sequences are ENHRY and SYGVKD. From its cysteine to its phenylalanine, the CDR3 spans 13 amino acids. CDR3 DNA only is kept here, 39 bases in frame from base 1. From V the trimming removes 4 bases and from J it removes 6 bases, while the gene matches leave 5 bases of the junction unaccounted for.

The library was prepared using the immunoSEQ multiplex PCR assay. The multiplex PCR relied on a mix of 60 forward primers for TCR Vbeta segments and 13 reverse primers for TCR Jbeta segments. Amplification of the CDR3 region of rearranged TCR beta genes was performed with a multiplex PCR assay on genomic DNA. The amplified TCR beta libraries were sequenced on the Illumina HiSeq System as 87-base-pair reads. As for how the authors treated the data: Across the 666 repertoires, a later analysis counted approximately 75 million unique TCR beta chains, 9.5 million to 13 million of which were shared by at least two donors. Raw reads were error-corrected and collapsed into unique sequences by a nearest-neighbor algorithm in which closely related sequences were merged to remove PCR and sequencing errors. CDR3 sequences were aligned to IMGT reference sequences to assign V, D and J gene segments. For a sequence to be retained, a match of at least six nucleotides was required to both a V gene segment and a J gene segment. A rearrangement counted as productive if the CDR3 had no stop codons and remained in frame with V and J, and every other rearrangement counted as non-productive. Following IMGT convention, CDR3 was defined as the stretch from the second conserved V-encoded cysteine up to the conserved J-encoded phenylalanine. The earlier analysis of approximately 590 of the donors excluded any sequence lacking an unambiguous match to a single V gene segment. An earlier analysis of over 450 of the donors classified V segments as functional when productive rearrangements were above 56.7% and as segregating when the standard deviation between donors was above 5%. To diagnose cytomegalovirus status from the catalog of TCR beta chain sequences, a statistical classification framework was built. V and J gene assignment, in a later analysis, came from comparing TCR nucleotide sequences with IMGT/GENE-DB human TR gene sequences. A later analysis assigned CDR3 sequences and most-parsimonious VDJ recombination scenarios with the TCRdist pipeline. In a later analysis, each TCR beta chain was defined by its CDR3 amino acid sequence together with its V-gene family, and reads lacking a unique V-gene family were excluded. To address suspected cross-contamination and a sequencing artifact, a later analysis removed some 620 highly shared, low-generation-probability nucleotide sequences. For each public chain, a later analysis derived a clonal expansion index from normalized ranks of inferred template counts within each repertoire. A later analysis computed generation probabilities with a VDJ recombination model fitted to out-of-frame rearrangements, and checked the results against IGoR. Hypergeometric tests were used in a later analysis to score TCR-TCR, TCR-HLA and TCR-CMV co-occurrence, with a repertoire-size bias correction applied to the TCR pairs. A later analysis estimated false discovery rates by permuting HLA or CMV assignments 20 times. In a later analysis, co-occurring TCRs were grouped using DBSCAN, and TCRdist sequence similarity was added for clustering within HLA-allele-positive subsets. For co-occurrence clustering, repertoires with fewer than 30,000 or more than 120,000 public chains were excluded, along with 4 to 6 repertoires with anomalous nucleotide sharing. The source is immuneACCESS, and TCRdb retained only in-frame sequences with V and J called. Part of the clones is not carried over; for the studies checked, unresolved V genes explain less than half of this, and the remainder is unexplained. Clone size and the V and J calls come from that table; the DNA yielded D and trimming. A total of around 110,000 clones appear in this sample, more than 65% of them only once. The ten largest clonotypes hold roughly 0.9% of the sample.

The sample is drawn from a study of cytomegalovirus exposure and HLA in healthy donors (dated by TCRdb to the late 2010s). At the level of the whole study: An earlier analysis of several hundred of the donors reported 276 Gb of sequence data and roughly 120 million unique TCR beta sequences obtained from 180 million or so T cells. Both class I and class II loci were covered by HLA typing, at four-digit resolution. Using immunosequencing, the study profiled T cell repertoires from some 670 subjects and related those repertoires to cytomegalovirus serostatus. Donor age, sex, ethnicity and CMV serostatus were compiled alongside the repertoire data. Five DR-DQ haplotypes were handled as single units for association and clustering because linkage in the cohort was strong. An earlier analysis of nearly 600 of the donors applied high-throughput TCR beta sequencing to assess whether each TCR beta V gene segment acted as functional or pseudogenic. All discovery cohort repertoires had been generated using a single sequencing platform. To predict cytomegalovirus infection status, the study combined high-throughput TCR immunosequencing, statistical association of individual TCRs with disease status, and machine learning. Among around 400 genotyped donors of the cohort, an average of roughly 230,000 unique TCR beta nucleotide sequences was sequenced per donor, of which approximately 18% were non-productive. A later genetic analysis used genome-wide SNP genotypes for about 55% of the 666 donors, treating that subset as a discovery cohort. Besides the first cohort of approximately 710 subjects, a separate validation cohort made up of over 95 different subjects was used. Of the 398 genotyped donors, 65% to 90% fell in the genetic ancestry cluster associated with self-reported Caucasian donors. Rather than using new phenotypic data, the later analysis identified candidate immune exposures from TCR beta sequences and from how often those sequences occurred across donors. An early release covering roughly 600 HLA-typed donors comprised about 300 gigabases of sequencing data and some 79 million unique TCR sequences. Typing coverage differed by locus: A, B, C, DRB1 and DQB1 were typed in roughly 620-630 donors, DQA1 in about 510, DPA1 in approximately 600, and DPB1 in around 490. The study aimed to test whether signatures of past pathogen exposure could be identified by cataloging public T cell receptors. In a later analysis, previously published TCR beta repertoires from about 670 donors were re-analyzed and high-resolution HLA genotyping was added so that TCR occurrence patterns could be studied.

Results and caveats for the whole study, not just this receptor: Presence/absence analyses assumed roughly uniform sequencing depth across donors, an assumption that may not hold. The 87-base-pair reads could not distinguish some IMGT-functional V segments, including TRBV6-2 and TRBV6-3, so those segments were excluded. A cluster of highly shared sequence variants was judged likely to represent a technical artifact of the sequencing pipeline. Because counts were too low, seventeen rarely observed V segments, including chromosome 9 orphons, were excluded from the earlier analysis of roughly 580 of the donors. In a later analysis, TCR association rates were found to vary across HLA loci, with the most associated TCRs seen for DRB1 alleles and the fewest for HLA-C alleles. At a false discovery rate of 0.05, a later analysis linked some 18,000 TCR beta sequences to specific HLA alleles. Broadly in line with IMGT annotations, most TCR beta V segments showed up in productive rearrangements about 87% or about 30% of the time in an earlier analysis of under 700 of the donors. Compared with the 666-donor mean, donors in an Asian-associated ancestry cluster had fewer N-insertions in productive TCRs, according to a later genetic analysis. Linkage disequilibrium might explain the correlated functional status among segregating V segments, but an unknown experimental factor could not be ruled out. In vitro tests confirmed that a few of the cytomegalovirus-associated TCR beta chains recognize cytomegalovirus antigens. Only TCR beta chains were sequenced in this cohort, and the absence of alpha or paired-chain data limited detectable features. In a later analysis, most CMV-associated TCR beta chains were found to appear HLA-restricted, with HLA associations seemingly driven largely by CMV exposure. An association between a missense DCLRE1C variant and V-gene and J-gene trimming of TCR beta chains was found in a later genetic analysis and replicated in an independent cohort. A further reported finding was that TCR beta sequences accurately predicted the HLA-A and HLA-B alleles for most subjects in the first cohort. The classifier was reported to diagnose cytomegalovirus status with high specificity and sensitivity in both the original cohort and the validation cohort. The only immune exposure information available for the cohort was CMV serostatus. A total of 150 to 200 TCR beta chains were listed by the study as associated with cytomegalovirus. According to the authors, the approach could potentially be generalized to other disease states and immunological phenotypes. According to a later analysis, parvovirus B19, influenza, CMV and Epstein-Barr virus appeared linked to several top co-occurrence clusters. Assigning TCR associations to individual alleles was difficult when HLA alleles, especially DR and DQ, strongly co-occurred. In a later analysis, HLA-associated TCR beta chains were found to be more clonally expanded and to have lower generation probabilities than equally common non-associated chains. Because HLA typing was missing for some donors at each locus, association tests included only the typed subset. Most TCR sequences were observed very rarely across donors, whereas some public TCRs were present in many individuals.

Recombination joined TRBV10-3 with TRBJ1-1, and TRBD1 aligns with 7 junction nucleotides. The sample taken for sequencing was PBMCs. The clonotype originates from a woman aged 25 to 39 in good health and CMV-seronegative. The CDR3 is CAISAKGAAEAFF. The DNA sequence is TGTGCCATCAGTGCAAAGGGGGCTGCTGAAGCTTTCTTT.